This T cell receptor (beta chain) was obtained from a study of neurological immune-mediated disorders. The study used blood bank volunteers in Maryland, USA, as healthy controls. Unsorted libraries were prepared from 2 million PBMCs that had been stored at -80 C. This clonotype was detected only once. A much larger clone differs from this one at a single base, so this may be a read error. The cDNA came from 5'RACE, which used 10-nucleotide random UMIs. TCRdb reanalysed the 5' RACE reads using MiXCR and keeps one entry per CDR3 protein. The sample lists roughly 80,000 distinct CDR3 sequences; roughly 9.9% were seen once. This CDR3 contains 14 residues. Germline-derived CDR1 and CDR2 are SGHRS and YFSETQ.

The sequencing sample was made of PBMCs. The TCR comes from a man between 50 and 59 years old in good health. The rearrangement joins TRBV5-1 to TRBJ1-5; D unclear. Written as DNA, the CDR3 is TGCGCCAGCATCTTGGAGTTGGGCGGCCAGCCCCAGCATTTT. This translates into CASILELGGQPQHF.